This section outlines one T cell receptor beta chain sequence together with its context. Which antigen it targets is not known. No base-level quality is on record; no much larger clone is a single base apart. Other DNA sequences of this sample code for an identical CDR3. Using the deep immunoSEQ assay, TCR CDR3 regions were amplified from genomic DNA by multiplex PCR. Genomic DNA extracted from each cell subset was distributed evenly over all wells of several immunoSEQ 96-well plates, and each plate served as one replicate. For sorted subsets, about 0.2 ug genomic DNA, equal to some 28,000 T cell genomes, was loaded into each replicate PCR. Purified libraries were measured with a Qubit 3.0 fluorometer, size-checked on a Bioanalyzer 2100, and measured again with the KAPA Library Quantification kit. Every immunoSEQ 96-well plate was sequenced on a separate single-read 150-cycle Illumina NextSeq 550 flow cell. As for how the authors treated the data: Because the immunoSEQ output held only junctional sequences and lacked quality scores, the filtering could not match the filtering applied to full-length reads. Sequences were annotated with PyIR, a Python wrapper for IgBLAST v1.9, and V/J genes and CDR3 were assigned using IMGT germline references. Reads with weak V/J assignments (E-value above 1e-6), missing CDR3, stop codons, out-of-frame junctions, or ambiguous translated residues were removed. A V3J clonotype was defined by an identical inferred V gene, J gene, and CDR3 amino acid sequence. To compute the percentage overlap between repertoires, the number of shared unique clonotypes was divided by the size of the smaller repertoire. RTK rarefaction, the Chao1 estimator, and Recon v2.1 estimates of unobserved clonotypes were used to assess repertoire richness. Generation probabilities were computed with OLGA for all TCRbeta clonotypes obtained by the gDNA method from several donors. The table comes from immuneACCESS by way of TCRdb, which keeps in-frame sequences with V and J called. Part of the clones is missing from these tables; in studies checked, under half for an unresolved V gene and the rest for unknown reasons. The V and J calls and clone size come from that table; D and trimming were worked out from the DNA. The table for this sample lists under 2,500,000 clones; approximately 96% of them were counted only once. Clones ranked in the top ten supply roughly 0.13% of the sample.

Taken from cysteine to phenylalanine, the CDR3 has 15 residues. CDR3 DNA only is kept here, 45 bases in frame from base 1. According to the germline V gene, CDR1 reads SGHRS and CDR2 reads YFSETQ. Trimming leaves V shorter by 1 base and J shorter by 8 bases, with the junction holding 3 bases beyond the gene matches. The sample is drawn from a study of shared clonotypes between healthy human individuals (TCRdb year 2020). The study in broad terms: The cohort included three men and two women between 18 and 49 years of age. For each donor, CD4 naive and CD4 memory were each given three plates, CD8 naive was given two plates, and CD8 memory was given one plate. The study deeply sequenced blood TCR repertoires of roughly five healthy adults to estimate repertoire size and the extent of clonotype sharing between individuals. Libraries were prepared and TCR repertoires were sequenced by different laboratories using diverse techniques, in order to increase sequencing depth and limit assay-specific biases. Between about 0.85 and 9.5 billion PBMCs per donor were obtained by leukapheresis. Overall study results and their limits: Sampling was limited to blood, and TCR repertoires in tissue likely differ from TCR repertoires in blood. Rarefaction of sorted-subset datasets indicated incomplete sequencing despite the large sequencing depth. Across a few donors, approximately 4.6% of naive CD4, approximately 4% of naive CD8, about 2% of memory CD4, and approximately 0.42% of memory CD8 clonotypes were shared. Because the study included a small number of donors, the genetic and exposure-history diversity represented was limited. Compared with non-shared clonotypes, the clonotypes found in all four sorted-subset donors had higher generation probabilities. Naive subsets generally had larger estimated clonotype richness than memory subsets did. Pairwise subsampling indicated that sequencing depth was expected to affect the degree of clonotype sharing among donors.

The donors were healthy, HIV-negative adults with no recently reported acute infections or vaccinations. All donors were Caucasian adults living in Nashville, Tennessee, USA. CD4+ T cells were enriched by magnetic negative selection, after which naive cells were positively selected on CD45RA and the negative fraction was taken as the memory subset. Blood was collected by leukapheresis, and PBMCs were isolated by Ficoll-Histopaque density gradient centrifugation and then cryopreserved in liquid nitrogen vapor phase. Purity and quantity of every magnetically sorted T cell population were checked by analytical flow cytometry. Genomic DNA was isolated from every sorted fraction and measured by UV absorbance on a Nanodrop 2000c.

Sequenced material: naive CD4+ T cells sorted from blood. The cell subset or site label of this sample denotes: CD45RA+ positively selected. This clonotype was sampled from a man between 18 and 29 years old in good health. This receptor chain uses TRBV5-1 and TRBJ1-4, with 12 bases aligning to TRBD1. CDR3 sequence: CASSLSGTGGEKLFF. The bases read TGCGCCAGCAGCTTGTCCGGGACAGGGGGCGAAAAACTGTTTTTT.